This T cell receptor beta chain was recovered during a study of blood T cell repertoires in COVID-19. This CDR3 comprises 18 residues. V shed 10 bases, J shed 0 bases, and the junction held 14 bases outside the gene matches. Germline values: CDR1 MGHDK, CDR2 SYGVNS. TCRdb's copy holds only in-frame clones and misses some; the assay was immunoSEQ multiplex PCR. The data hold hundreds of thousands of clones, with around 89% observed a single time. What was sequenced was PBMCs or T cells enriched from blood (not recorded which). This receptor was obtained from a woman between 45 and 65 years old who had recovered from COVID-19. The genes are TRBV25-1 and TRBJ2-1; 11 positions agree with TRBD2. The DNA of the CDR3 is TGTGCCACCGTTAGCGGGAGGGGCTCCGTAAGCTCCTACAATGAGCAGTTCTTC. It translates to CATVSGRGSVSSYNEQFF.